The table lists the clone carrying this T cell receptor (beta chain) with a count of one. Its antigen is not identified. The protocol was immunoSEQ multiplex PCR, while the TCRdb copy is restricted to in-frame clones and leaves out a portion. The sample has roughly 49,000 clones; roughly 89% are singletons. Germline CDR1 reads SGHAT; CDR2 reads FQNNGV. V was shortened by 5 bases and J by 4 bases, with 16 bases between the two germline ends. The CDR3 runs 15 residues. This entry belongs to a study of neoadjuvant nivolumab and ipilimumab in lung cancer. For the study at large: The combination arm added day-1 ipilimumab 1 mg/kg to nivolumab 3 mg/kg on days 1, 15, 29.

Broader study findings: Higher pretherapy blood TCR richness went with higher resected-tumor richness. TCR richness and clonality were higher in tumors than adjacent uninvolved lung.

Here the sequenced sample was blood, taken before neoadjuvant nivolumab, alone or with ipilimumab. V usage is TRBV11-2 and J usage is TRBJ2-3, with D possibly being TRBD1 (6 bases). The receptor comes from an adult with non-small cell lung cancer. Some clones in this sample may be carry-over from other donors' samples. The CDR3 DNA follows: TGTGCCAGCAGCAACTCCGGGACAAGGGCAGATACGCAGTATTTT. Translation: CASSNSGTRADTQYF.